The next 20 T cell receptor beta chains were all read from a single sample in a study of CXCR3-negative and CXCR3-positive naive CD8 T cells (dated 2019 in TCRdb). General conclusions and limits of the study: TRB CDR3s from CXCR3-positive naive cells showed higher hydrophobicity (lower Kidera factor 4), lower energy, and higher strength and volume indices than CXCR3-negative naive cells.

Reads for this sample came from a NextSeq 550. The Human TCR Profiling Kit (MiLaboratory) was used to make UMI-labeled 5' RACE TRB cDNA libraries. TCRdb reprocessed the reads, reporting each CDR3 protein sequence once and no DNA. The sample table includes more than 80,000 distinct CDR3 sequences. Jointly, the top ten make up 0.3% to 0.4% of the sample. No antigen is known for these receptors. The sequenced sample was naive CXCR3+ CD8+ T cells from blood. The label giving this sample's cell subset or site can be read as: CD45RO-CCR7+CD27+CD95- naive CD8+ T cells expressing CXCR3 (TNR3+). The origin of the receptors is a human donor in good health. Some clones in this sample may be carry-over from other donors' samples.

The V call is TRBV4-2, the J call TRBJ2-7. The CDR3 consists of 15 residues. Germline CDR1 LGHNA, CDR2 YNFKEQ. This CDR3 reads CASSQDRDHLYEQYF.

CDR3 residues: CSAVSGRAPYEQYF. The chain is built from TRBV20-1 and TRBJ2-7; TCRdb gives TRBD2 as the D gene, but with no DNA this cannot be confirmed. The CDR3 has 14 amino acids. Germline-derived CDR1 and CDR2 are DFQATT and SNEGSKA (reference sequence).

The V call is TRBV15, the J call TRBJ2-5. In germline, CDR1 is LNHNV, CDR2 YYDKDF (reference sequence). The CDR3 extends over 16 amino acids. The CDR3: CATSRDYSKYQETQYF.

Here the CDR3 reads CSVGGSSYEQYF. This sequence joins TRBV29-1 and TRBJ2-7. The CDR3 has 12 residues. Looked up from germline, CDR1 is SQVTM and CDR2 is ANQGSEA.

This chain joins TRBV6-5 and TRBJ2-3; the TCRdb D gene call, TRBD1, has no DNA to confirm it. The CDR3 covers 16 residues. Per the germline V gene, CDR1 is MNHEY and CDR2 is SVGAGI. CDR3 sequence: CASSYSGGSGTDTQYF.

The chain uses TRBV2 and TRBJ2-2; TCRdb lists TRBD1, though no DNA is available to test this call. This CDR3 is 16 amino acids long. The V gene's germline CDR1 is SNHLY and CDR2 FYNNEI. The CDR3 here is CASTTGQGIRTGELFF.

The V gene is TRBV28, the J gene TRBJ2-7. Per germline, CDR1 MDHEN and CDR2 SYDVKM. The CDR3 is 11 amino acids. CDR3 sequence reads: CASRAIYEQYF.

The chain links TRBV20-1 to TRBJ1-3. The length of the CDR3 is 16 residues. CDR1 and CDR2 (germline): DFQATT, SNEGSKA (reference sequence). Here the CDR3 reads CSARVGYPSSGNTIYF.

The CDR3 is CASSQVAGGEQFF. The chain is built from TRBV4-2 and TRBJ2-1; TCRdb picks TRBD1, but there is no DNA to check that call. This CDR3 is 13 amino acids long. Germline CDR1 and CDR2: LGHNA and YNFKEQ.

The CDR3 sequence: CASSYGTVGEQFF. The rearrangement uses TRBV6-5 and TRBJ2-1; without DNA, the TCRdb call of TRBD1 cannot be checked. The germline gives CDR1 MNHEY, CDR2 SVGAGI. The CDR3 length is 13 residues.

The chain links TRBV14 to TRBJ2-1; TCRdb returns TRBD2, unconfirmable since there is no DNA. The CDR3 totals 17 residues. The germline V gene encodes CDR1 SGHDN and CDR2 FVKESK. CDR3 region: CASSPLRGSGAGNEQFF.

The gene calls are TRBV30 and TRBJ1-1. Germline CDR1 and CDR2: GTSNPN and SVGIG (reference sequence). The CDR3 consists of 11 residues. The CDR3 protein is CAWNTNTEAFF.

The rearrangement joins TRBV11-2 to TRBJ2-7; there is no DNA to check the TCRdb D call of TRBD1. The CDR3 runs 13 residues. In germline, CDR1 is SGHAT, CDR2 FQNNGV. The CDR3: CASSLQGHYEQYF. The full variable domain, with the rest looked up from reference TRBV11-2 and TRBJ2-7, is EAGVAQSPRYKIIEKRQSVAFWCNPISGHATLYWYQQILGQGPKLLIQFQNNGVVDDSQLPKDRFSAERLKGVDSTLKIQPAKLEDSAVYLCASSLQGHYEQYFGPGTRLTVT.

This rearrangement joins TRBV29-1 to TRBJ1-1. The CDR3 consists of 12 residues. Germline V gene lookup returns CDR1 SQVTM and CDR2 ANQGSEA. The CDR3 sequence is CSVFSWGTEAFF.

The V and J genes are TRBV4-2 and TRBJ2-1; TCRdb reports TRBD2, a call that lacks DNA to check it against. Germline-derived CDR1 and CDR2 are LGHNA and YNFKEQ. This CDR3 region has 16 residues. CDR3: CASSPETSGTHNEQFF.

The chain couples TRBV12-3 or TRBV12-4 to TRBJ2-1. The CDR3 is 13 residues long. CDR3 sequence reads: CASSPFGLNEQFF.

The chain joins TRBV5-4 to TRBJ2-2; there is no DNA to check the TCRdb D call of TRBD2. Germline V gene sequence: CDR1 SGHNT, CDR2 YYREEE (reference sequence). CDR3 size: 14 residues. The CDR3 sequence: CASSIGLYTGELFF. Variable domain in full (rest from reference TRBV5-4 and TRBJ2-2): ETGVTQSPTHLIKTRGQQVTLRCSSQSGHNTVSWYQQALGQGPQFIFQYYREEENGRGNFPPRFSGLQFPNYSSELNVNALELDDSALYLCASSIGLYTGELFFGEGSRLTVL.

The chain combines TRBV7-9 with TRBJ2-7; TCRdb calls TRBD2, which cannot be checked without DNA. Germline-derived CDR1 and CDR2 are SEHNR and FQNEAQ (reference sequence). CDR3 length equals 13 residues. This chain's CDR3 is CASSLQGRHEQYF. Filled out from reference TRBV7-9 and TRBJ2-7, the complete variable domain reads DTGVSQNPRHKITKRGQNVTFRCDPISEHNRLYWYRQTLGQGPEFLTYFQNEAQLEKSRLLSDRFSAERPKGSFSTLEIQRTEQGDSAMYLCASSLQGRHEQYFGPGTRLTVT.

The chain couples TRBV4-1 to TRBJ2-2; no DNA is available, so the TRBD1 call from TCRdb remains unchecked. Per the germline V gene, CDR1 is MGHRA and CDR2 is YSYEKL. The CDR3 length is 17 residues. The CDR3 sequence: CASSQEGTGYYTGELFF.

The chain employs TRBV12-3 or TRBV12-4 and TRBJ2-7; there is no DNA to check the TCRdb D call of TRBD2. The CDR3 has 15 residues. The CDR3 spells CASSFGAGHTYEQYF.